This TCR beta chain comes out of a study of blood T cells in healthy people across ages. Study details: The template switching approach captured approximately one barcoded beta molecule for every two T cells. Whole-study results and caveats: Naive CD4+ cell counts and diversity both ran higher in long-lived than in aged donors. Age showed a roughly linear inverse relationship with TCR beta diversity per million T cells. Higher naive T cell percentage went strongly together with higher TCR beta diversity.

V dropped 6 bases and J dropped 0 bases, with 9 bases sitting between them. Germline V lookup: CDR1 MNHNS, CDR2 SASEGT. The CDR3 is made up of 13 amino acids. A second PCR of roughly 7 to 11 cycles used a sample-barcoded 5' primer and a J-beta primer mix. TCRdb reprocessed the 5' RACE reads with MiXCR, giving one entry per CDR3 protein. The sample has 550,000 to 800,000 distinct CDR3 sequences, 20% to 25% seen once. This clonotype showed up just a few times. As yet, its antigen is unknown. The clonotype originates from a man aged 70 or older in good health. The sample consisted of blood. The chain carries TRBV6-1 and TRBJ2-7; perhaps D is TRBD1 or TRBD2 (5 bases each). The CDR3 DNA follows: TGTGCCAGCAGCCGGGACCACTCCTACGAGCAGTACTTC. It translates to CASSRDHSYEQYF.